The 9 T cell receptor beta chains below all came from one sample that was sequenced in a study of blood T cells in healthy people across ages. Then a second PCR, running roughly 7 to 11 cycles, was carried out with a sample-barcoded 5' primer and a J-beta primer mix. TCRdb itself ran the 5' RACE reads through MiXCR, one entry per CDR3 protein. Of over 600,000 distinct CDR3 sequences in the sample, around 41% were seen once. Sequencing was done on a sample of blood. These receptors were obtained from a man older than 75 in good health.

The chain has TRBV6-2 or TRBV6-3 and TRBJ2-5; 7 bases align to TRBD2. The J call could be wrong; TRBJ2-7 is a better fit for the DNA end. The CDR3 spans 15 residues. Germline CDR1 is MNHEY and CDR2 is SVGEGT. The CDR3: CASSYSCSGRYEQYF. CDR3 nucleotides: TGTGCCAGCAGTTACTCGTGTAGCGGGCGTTACGAGCAGTACTTC.

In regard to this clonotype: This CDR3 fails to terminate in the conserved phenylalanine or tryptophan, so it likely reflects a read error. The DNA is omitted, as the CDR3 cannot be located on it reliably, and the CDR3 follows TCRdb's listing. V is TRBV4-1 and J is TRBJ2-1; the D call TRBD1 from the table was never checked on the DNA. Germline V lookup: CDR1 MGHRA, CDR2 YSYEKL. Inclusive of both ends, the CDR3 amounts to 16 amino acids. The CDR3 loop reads CASSQGQGFEGYTFGS.

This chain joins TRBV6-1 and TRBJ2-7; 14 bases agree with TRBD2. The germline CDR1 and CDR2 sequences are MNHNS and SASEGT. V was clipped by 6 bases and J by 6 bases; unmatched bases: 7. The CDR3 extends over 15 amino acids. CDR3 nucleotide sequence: TGTGCCAGCAGCTTCAGGACTAGCGGGAGGCCCGAGCAGTACTTC. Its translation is CASSFRTSGRPEQYF.

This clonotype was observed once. Written as DNA, the CDR3 is TGTGCCAGCAGCTTTATAGGGGAATTTAATTCACCCCTCCACTTT. Translation: CASSFIGEFNSPLHF. The chain combines TRBV5-6 with TRBJ1-6; tentatively, D is TRBD1 (5 bases). The CDR3 is made up of 15 amino acids. Germline V gene data show CDR1 as SGHDT and CDR2 as YYEEEE. V lost 2 bases, J lost 6 bases, and 12 bases lay in between.

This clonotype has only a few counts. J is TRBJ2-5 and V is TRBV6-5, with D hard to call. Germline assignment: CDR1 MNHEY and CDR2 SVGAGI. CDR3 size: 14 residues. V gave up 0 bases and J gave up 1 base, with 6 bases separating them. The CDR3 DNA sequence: TGTGCCAGCAGTTACTCCCAGGTCCAAGAGACCCAGTACTTC. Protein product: CASSYSQVQETQYF.

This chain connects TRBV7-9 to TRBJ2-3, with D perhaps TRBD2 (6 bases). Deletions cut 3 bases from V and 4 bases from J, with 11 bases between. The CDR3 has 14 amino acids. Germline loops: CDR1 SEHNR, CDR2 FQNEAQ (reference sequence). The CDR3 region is CASSFAGMADTQYF. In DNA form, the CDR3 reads TGTGCCAGCAGCTTCGCGGGGATGGCAGATACGCAGTATTTT. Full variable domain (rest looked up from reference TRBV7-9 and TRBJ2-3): DTGVSQNPRHKITKRGQNVTFRCDPISEHNRLYWYRQTLGQGPEFLTYFQNEAQLEKSRLLSDRFSAERPKGSFSTLEIQRTEQGDSAMYLCASSFAGMADTQYFGPGTRLTVL.

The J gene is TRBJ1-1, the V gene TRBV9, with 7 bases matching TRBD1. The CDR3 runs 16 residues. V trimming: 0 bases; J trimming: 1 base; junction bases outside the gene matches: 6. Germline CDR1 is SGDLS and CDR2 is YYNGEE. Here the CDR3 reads CASSVGADRRNTEAFF. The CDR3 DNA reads TGTGCCAGCAGCGTAGGAGCGGACAGGAGGAACACTGAAGCTTTCTTT.

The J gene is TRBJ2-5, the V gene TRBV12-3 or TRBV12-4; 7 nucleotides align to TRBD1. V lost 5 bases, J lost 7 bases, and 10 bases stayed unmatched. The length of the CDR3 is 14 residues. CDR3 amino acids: CASSTTGVRGTQYF. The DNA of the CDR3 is TGTGCCAGCAGTACAACAGGGGTGAGGGGGACCCAGTACTTC.

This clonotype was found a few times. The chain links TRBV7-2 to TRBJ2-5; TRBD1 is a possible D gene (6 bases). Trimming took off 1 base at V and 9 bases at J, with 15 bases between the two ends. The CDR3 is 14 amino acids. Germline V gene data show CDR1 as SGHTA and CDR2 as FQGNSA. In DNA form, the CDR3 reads TGTGCCAGCAGCTTAGATAGCCGGGACATGTCCCAGTACTTC. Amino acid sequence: CASSLDSRDMSQYF.